This passage covers 3 T cell receptor beta chains from one sample sequenced in a study of T cell clonotyping in hematopoietic cell transplantation (dated by TCRdb to the early 2020s). This specimen's time point label, per the study, means: 180 days after allo-HCT. Libraries were constructed by the immunoSEQ multiplex PCR assay. TCRdb retrieved this table from immuneACCESS and kept in-frame rearrangements only. Not all clones are present; in checked studies, unresolved V genes account for under half, and no reason is known for the remainder. The sample contains about 9,300 clones, approximately 87% of them found a single time. Roughly 35% of the sample rests with the top ten. Sequenced here: PBMCs, sampled 180 days after allogeneic stem cell transplant. These receptors came from a human patient who had an allogeneic stem cell transplant, so the T cells may come from the graft donor. The donor label of this sample is uncertain. Some clones in this sample may be carry-over from other donors' samples.

This clone has just one count. The chain recombines TRBV4-3 with TRBJ2-3; TRBD2 agrees at 7 bases. This CDR3 region has 17 residues. Germline values: CDR1 LGHNA, CDR2 YSLEER. The trim removed 5 bases at V and 3 bases at J, leaving 14 bases unmatched. CDR3 residues: CASSSSGGAGRTDTQYF. The CDR3 region has the DNA TGCGCCAGCAGCTCTTCTGGGGGAGCGGGGAGGACAGATACGCAGTATTTT.

V and J are TRBV11-3 and TRBJ2-5, with TRBD1 matching over 8 bases. CDR1 and CDR2 (germline): SGHNT, YENEEA. The CDR3 contains 16 residues. The trim removed 4 bases at V and 3 bases at J, leaving 10 bases unmatched. The CDR3 bases are TGTGCCAGCAGCTCTGGTCCGGACAGGGAAGAAGAGACCCAGTACTTC. Its translation: CASSSGPDREEETQYF.

The V and J genes are TRBV28 and TRBJ2-7; D remains unclear. V was pared by 2 bases and J by 5 bases, with 4 bases between. Germline values: CDR1 MDHEN, CDR2 SYDVKM. CDR3 length: 11 amino acids. The CDR3 nucleotides are TGTGCCAGCAGTTTACTGAACGAGCAGTACTTC. Translating gives CASSLLNEQYF.